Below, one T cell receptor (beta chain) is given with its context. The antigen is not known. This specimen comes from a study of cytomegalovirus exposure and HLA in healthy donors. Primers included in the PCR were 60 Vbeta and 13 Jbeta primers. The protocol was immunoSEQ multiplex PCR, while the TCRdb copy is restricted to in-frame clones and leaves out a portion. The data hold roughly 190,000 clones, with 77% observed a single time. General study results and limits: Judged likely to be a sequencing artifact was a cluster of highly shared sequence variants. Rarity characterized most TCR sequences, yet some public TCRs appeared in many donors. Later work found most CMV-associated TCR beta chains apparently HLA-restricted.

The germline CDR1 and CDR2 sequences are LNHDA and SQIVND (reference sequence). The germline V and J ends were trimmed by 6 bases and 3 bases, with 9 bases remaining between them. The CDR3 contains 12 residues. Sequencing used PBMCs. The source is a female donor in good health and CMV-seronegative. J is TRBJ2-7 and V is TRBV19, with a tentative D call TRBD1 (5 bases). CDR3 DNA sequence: TGTGCCAGTAGCAGCCAGGGCTACGAGCAGTACTTC. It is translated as CASSSQGYEQYF.